The next 29 T cell receptor beta chains were all read from a single sample in a study of shared clonotypes between healthy human individuals. Produced via immunoSEQ multiplex PCR; TCRdb's table is partial and in-frame only. The table records over a million clones, under 80% of them present only once. The specimen was memory CD4+ T cells sorted from blood. Subset indicated: CD45RA-negative fraction. The receptors were sampled from a man between 18 and 29 years old in good health.

CDR3 nucleotide sequence: TGTGCCAGCAGCCCTCGCGGAGGGGGCGAGACCCAGTACTTC. Translated: CASSPRGGGETQYF. The V and J genes are TRBV9 and TRBJ2-5, with D possibly matching TRBD1 (7 bases). V was shortened by 4 bases and J by 5 bases, with 15 bases between the two germline ends. CDR1 is SGDLS, CDR2 YYNGEE, per germline. The CDR3 totals 14 residues. Variable domain in full (rest from reference TRBV9 and TRBJ2-5): DSGVTQTPKHLITATGQRVTLRCSPRSGDLSVYWYQQSLDQGLQFLIQYYNGEERAKGNILERFSAQQFPDLHSELNLSSLELGDSALYFCASSPRGGGETQYFGPGTRLLVL.

The genes are TRBV18 and TRBJ1-3, with 8 nucleotides matching TRBD1. Trimming cost V 4 bases and J 0 bases; bases outside gene matches: 2. Germline V CDR1 and CDR2: KGHSH, LQKENI. The CDR3 covers 15 residues. Here the CDR3 reads CASSLDRASGNTIYF. In nucleotides, the CDR3 is TGTGCCAGCTCACTGGACAGGGCCTCTGGAAACACCATATATTTT.

The chain combines TRBV4-3 with TRBJ2-3; TRBD2 might be the D (6 bases). The V gene's germline CDR1 is LGHNA and CDR2 YSLEER. Between the trimmed V and J ends, which lost 4 bases and 5 bases, there was a span of 10 bases. This CDR3 has 13 residues. The CDR3 DNA reads as TGCGCCAGCAGCCTCCGACTAGTAGATACGCAGTATTTT. This sequence encodes CASSLRLVDTQYF.

The genes are TRBV4-1 and TRBJ1-2; D remains unclear. Germline CDR1 MGHRA, CDR2 YSYEKL. The CDR3 contains 15 residues. Trimming shortened V by 4 bases and J by 0 bases, and 12 bases separated the two germline ends. CDR3 amino acids: CASSLGVASNYGYTF. The CDR3 coding sequence is TGCGCCAGCAGCCTTGGTGTCGCGTCTAACTATGGCTACACCTTC.

The chain carries TRBV14 and TRBJ2-7; the match to TRBD2 covers 11 bases. Germline V CDR1 and CDR2: SGHDN, FVKESK. V gave up 6 bases and J gave up 3 bases; unmatched junction bases: 1. CDR3 length equals 13 residues. The CDR3 loop reads CASRLAGVYEQYF. CDR3 nucleotide sequence: TGTGCCAGCAGACTAGCGGGAGTCTACGAGCAGTACTTC. The entire variable domain, with the rest obtained from reference TRBV14 and TRBJ2-7, is as follows: EAGVTQFPSHSVIEKGQTVTLRCDPISGHDNLYWYRRVMGKEIKFLLHFVKESKQDESGMPNNRFLAERTGGTYSTLKVQPAELEDSGVYFCASRLAGVYEQYFGPGTRLTVT.

The chain joins TRBV9 to TRBJ1-3; unclear D gene. Germline CDR1 and CDR2: SGDLS and YYNGEE. Trimming removed 4 bases from V and 3 bases from J, with 14 bases in between. CDR3 length: 15 amino acids. CDR3 region: CASSPRGEFGNTIYF. In DNA form, the CDR3 reads TGTGCCAGCAGCCCCCGCGGGGAGTTTGGAAACACCATATATTTT.

V gene TRBV2 combines with J gene TRBJ1-2; no clear D. V was cut by 9 bases and J by 6 bases, with 17 bases left in between. The CDR3 contains 13 residues. Germline-derived CDR1 and CDR2 are SNHLY and FYNNEI. The CDR3 nucleotides read TGTGCCAGTAATCTAGGGATGAGGGATGGCTACACCTTC. Translating it yields CASNLGMRDGYTF.

In DNA, the CDR3 is TGTGCCAGCAGTCCCACTACAGGCTCCTATAATTCACCCCTCCACTTT. Protein: CASSPTTGSYNSPLHF. The chain links TRBV6-6 to TRBJ1-6; perhaps TRBD1 as D (5 bases). The germline V gene encodes CDR1 MNHNY and CDR2 SVGAGI (reference sequence). Between the trimmed V and J ends, which lost 5 bases and 0 bases, there was a span of 11 bases. The CDR3 loop spans 16 amino acids.

Comment on this clone: Other nucleotide sequences in the sample specify the same CDR3. V and J are TRBV20-1 and TRBJ2-5; D is unresolved. This CDR3 is built from 10 residues. The V end lost 6 bases, the J end lost 1 base, and 3 bases lay between the germline ends. Germline-derived CDR1 and CDR2 are DFQATT and SNEGSKA (reference sequence). DNA of the CDR3: TGCAGTGCCGCCCAAGAGACCCAGTACTTC. This translates into CSAAQETQYF.

The J gene is TRBJ1-4, the V gene TRBV18, with a tentative D call TRBD1 (6 bases). Germline V lookup: CDR1 KGHSH, CDR2 LQKENI. The CDR3 has 15 amino acids. Trimming took off 3 bases at V and 5 bases at J, with 13 bases between the two ends. The CDR3: CASSPRTVENEKLFF. For the CDR3, the DNA is TGTGCCAGCTCACCCCGGACAGTTGAGAATGAAAAACTGTTTTTT.

J is TRBJ2-1 and V is TRBV4-1; 8 bases fit TRBD2. This CDR3 contains 15 residues. The germline gives CDR1 MGHRA, CDR2 YSYEKL. J was trimmed by 2 bases and V by 6 bases; bases with no gene match: 6. The DNA of the CDR3 is TGCGCCAGCAGGCTTAATAGCGGGGCCTACAATGAGCAGTTCTTC. Residues: CASRLNSGAYNEQFF.

This clone was detected only a few times. The genes are TRBV5-6 and TRBJ1-5; maybe TRBD1 (6 bases). V was trimmed by 1 base and J by 7 bases, leaving 18 bases between them. Germline V gives CDR1 SGHDT, CDR2 YYEEEE. The CDR3 consists of 16 residues. This CDR3 is CASSLFKGERGQPQHF. As DNA, the CDR3 is TGTGCCAGCAGCTTGTTTAAAGGGGAGAGGGGGCAGCCCCAGCATTTT.

This clone was seen only a few times. J is TRBJ1-1 and V is TRBV6-5; 8 nucleotides line up with TRBD1. J gave up 2 bases and V 6 bases, and 5 bases lay outside the gene matches. The length of the CDR3 is 14 residues. From germline, CDR1 is MNHEY and CDR2 SVGAGI. This CDR3 is CASRGTGYNTEAFF. CDR3 sequence (DNA): TGTGCCAGCAGAGGGACAGGCTATAACACTGAAGCTTTCTTT.

The table lists this clone with a few counts. The chain joins TRBV5-5 to TRBJ1-2; 7 bases align to TRBD1. Germline V gene sequence: CDR1 SGHKS, CDR2 YYEKEE (reference sequence). CDR3 length: 16 amino acids. The V segment lost 0 bases and the J segment 4 bases; nucleotides outside the gene matches: 9. The CDR3 DNA reads as TGTGCCAGCAGCTTGGGGATCGAGGGGGCTGGCTATGGCTACACCTTC. Amino acids: CASSLGIEGAGYGYTF.

The gene calls are TRBV30 and TRBJ2-4; perhaps TRBD1 as D (6 bases). Germline V gene lookup returns CDR1 GTSNPN and CDR2 SVGIG (reference sequence). Trimming took off 3 bases at V and 6 bases at J, with 9 bases between the two ends. This CDR3 contains 12 residues. The chain's CDR3 is CAWSLQGNIQYF. In DNA form, the CDR3 reads TGTGCCTGGAGCTTACAGGGAAACATTCAGTACTTC.

This rearrangement joins TRBV5-6 to TRBJ2-7; 9 positions match TRBD1. The germline V gene encodes CDR1 SGHDT and CDR2 YYEEEE. The CDR3 covers 14 residues. V lost 4 bases, J lost 2 bases, and 4 bases stayed unmatched. The CDR3 DNA reads as TGTGCCAGCAGCGGGGACAGGGTACCCTACGAGCAGTACTTC. Translating gives CASSGDRVPYEQYF. The variable domain in full, with the rest retrieved from reference TRBV5-6 and TRBJ2-7, is DAGVTQSPTHLIKTRGQQVTLRCSPKSGHDTVSWYQQALGQGPQFIFQYYEEEERQRGNFPDRFSGHQFPNYSSELNVNALLLGDSALYLCASSGDRVPYEQYFGPGTRLTVT.

The chain couples TRBV10-3 to TRBJ1-5; no reliable D call. This CDR3 has 13 amino acids. The V gene lost 1 base and the J gene lost 5 bases, with 6 bases spanning the gap. Germline V gene data show CDR1 as ENHRY and CDR2 as SYGVKD. CDR3: CAISEYQDQPQHF. In DNA, the CDR3 is TGTGCCATCAGTGAGTACCAGGATCAGCCCCAGCATTTT.

CDR3: CAITAGRDHEQYF. As DNA, the CDR3 is TGTGCCATCACCGCCGGGAGGGACCACGAGCAGTACTTC. V and J are TRBV10-3 and TRBJ2-7; 8 bases are shared with TRBD2. This CDR3 is built from 13 residues. V lost 7 bases, J lost 5 bases, and 7 bases stayed unmatched. Germline values: CDR1 ENHRY, CDR2 SYGVKD.

CDR3 in amino acids: CASSRQGQETQYF. As DNA, the CDR3 is TGTGCCAGCAGTAGACAGGGGCAAGAGACCCAGTACTTC. The chain combines TRBV6-6 with TRBJ2-5; 8 bases match TRBD1. The CDR3 length is 13 residues. Per the germline V gene, CDR1 is MNHNY and CDR2 is SVGAGI (reference sequence). Germline trimming cut 5 bases from V and 2 bases from J; bases unmatched to any gene: 1.

J is TRBJ2-7 and V is TRBV19, with a tentative D call TRBD1 (6 bases). Trimming cost V 3 bases and J 4 bases, with 10 bases left between them. This CDR3 region has 13 residues. Germline V CDR1 and CDR2: LNHDA, SQIVND (reference sequence). The CDR3 loop is CASSMDREYEQYF. In DNA, the CDR3 is TGTGCCAGTAGTATGGACAGAGAATACGAGCAGTACTTC.

This clone has more than one count but fewer than ten. The chain has TRBV9 and TRBJ1-1; a possible D gene is TRBD1 (6 bases). The CDR3 totals 15 residues. Trimming stripped 2 bases from V and 4 bases from J, with 15 bases between. Germline V CDR1 and CDR2: SGDLS, YYNGEE. The CDR3 region has the DNA TGTGCCAGCAGCGTTGACCAGGGGCTTGGCACTGAAGCTTTCTTT. It encodes CASSVDQGLGTEAFF.

This clone has only a few counts. The V and J genes are TRBV2 and TRBJ1-4; unclear D gene. This CDR3 has 13 amino acids. The ends were cut back, 4 bases at V and 4 bases at J, with 7 bases in the middle. CDR1 and CDR2 (germline): SNHLY, FYNNEI. Here the CDR3 reads CASSGVLNEKLFF. CDR3 DNA: TGTGCCAGCAGTGGGGTACTTAATGAAAAACTGTTTTTT. Together with reference TRBV2 and TRBJ1-4, the CDR3 gives the full variable domain: EPEVTQTPSHQVTQMGQEVILRCVPISNHLYFYWYRQILGQKVEFLVSFYNNEISEKSEIFDDQFSVERPDGSNFTLKIRSTKLEDSAMYFCASSGVLNEKLFFGSGTQLSVL.

The rearrangement joins TRBV2 to TRBJ2-2; no definite D call. Trimming pared 1 base from V and 4 bases from J, leaving 7 bases between. CDR3 length equals 14 residues. The germline V gene encodes CDR1 SNHLY and CDR2 FYNNEI. CDR3 amino acids: CASSEGHFTGELFF. The CDR3 DNA follows: TGTGCCAGCAGTGAAGGCCACTTCACCGGGGAGCTGTTTTTT.

CDR3 coding DNA: TGTGCCAGCAGGAGACAGAGCAATCAGCCCCAGCATTTT. Translated: CASRRQSNQPQHF. The chain combines TRBV6-5 with TRBJ1-5, with a weak D call TRBD1 (5 bases). Germline V gene sequence: CDR1 MNHEY, CDR2 SVGAGI. Trimming removed 6 bases from V and 1 base from J, with 7 bases in between. The CDR3 contains 13 residues.

The J gene is TRBJ2-5, the V gene TRBV28; 13 nucleotides line up with TRBD2. The CDR3 runs to 18 residues. Germline V gives CDR1 MDHEN, CDR2 SYDVKM. With V trimmed by 10 bases and J by 3 bases, 17 bases remained unmatched. The CDR3 reads CATSTIGLAGVGKETQYF. The CDR3 bases are TGTGCCACCTCTACCATCGGACTAGCGGGGGTTGGGAAAGAGACCCAGTACTTC.

This chain connects TRBV28 to TRBJ1-4; 7 nucleotides align to TRBD1. From germline, CDR1 is MDHEN and CDR2 SYDVKM. The trim removed 6 bases at V and 2 bases at J, leaving 3 bases unmatched. This CDR3 has 14 amino acids. CDR3 sequence (DNA): TGTGCCAGCAGCCCGGGACAGACTAATGAAAAACTGTTTTTT. Translated, it gives CASSPGQTNEKLFF.

V gene TRBV18 combines with J gene TRBJ2-7; tentative D call: TRBD1 (6 bases). In germline, CDR1 is KGHSH, CDR2 LQKENI. This CDR3 is 14 amino acids long. V lost 2 bases and J lost 4, with 12 bases in between. CDR3 bases: TGTGCCAGCTCACCAGGGACACTTTTGTACGAGCAGTACTTC. It translates to CASSPGTLLYEQYF.

V gene TRBV18 combines with J gene TRBJ1-6; D possibly corresponds to TRBD1 (5 bases). The germline V gene encodes CDR1 KGHSH and CDR2 LQKENI. V shed 6 bases and J shed 4 bases, with 19 bases lying between them. The CDR3 runs to 17 residues. CDR3 in amino acids: CASSGGTGTTYNSPLHF. CDR3 sequence (DNA): TGTGCCAGCTCGGGGGGGACCGGGACTACATATAATTCACCCCTCCACTTT.

The chain carries TRBV19 and TRBJ1-5, with unresolved D. Trimming took off 3 bases at V and 4 bases at J, with 7 bases between the two ends. CDR1 is LNHDA, CDR2 SQIVND, per germline (reference sequence). CDR3 size: 13 residues. CDR3 bases: TGTGCCAGTAGTATCGAACCGAATCAGCCCCAGCATTTT. The encoded protein is CASSIEPNQPQHF.